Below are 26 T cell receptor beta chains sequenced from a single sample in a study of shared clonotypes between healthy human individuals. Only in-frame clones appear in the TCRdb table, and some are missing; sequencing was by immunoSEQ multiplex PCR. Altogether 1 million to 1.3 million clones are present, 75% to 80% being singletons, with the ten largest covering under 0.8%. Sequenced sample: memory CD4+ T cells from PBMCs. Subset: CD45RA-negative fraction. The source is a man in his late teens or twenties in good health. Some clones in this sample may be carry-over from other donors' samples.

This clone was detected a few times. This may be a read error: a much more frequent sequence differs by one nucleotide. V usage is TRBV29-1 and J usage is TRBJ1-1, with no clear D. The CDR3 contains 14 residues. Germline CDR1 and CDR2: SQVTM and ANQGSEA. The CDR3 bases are TGCAGCGTTGCCACAAGGCTCTCCAACACTGGAGCTTTCTTT. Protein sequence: CSVATRLSNTGAFF.

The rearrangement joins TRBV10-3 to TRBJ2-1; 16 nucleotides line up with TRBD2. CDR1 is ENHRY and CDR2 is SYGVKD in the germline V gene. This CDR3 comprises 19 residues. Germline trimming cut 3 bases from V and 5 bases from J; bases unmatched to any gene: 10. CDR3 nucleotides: TGTGCCATCAGTGACCCTCCGGGACTAGCGGGAGGGTCCCACAATGAGCAGTTCTTC. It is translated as CAISDPPGLAGGSHNEQFF.

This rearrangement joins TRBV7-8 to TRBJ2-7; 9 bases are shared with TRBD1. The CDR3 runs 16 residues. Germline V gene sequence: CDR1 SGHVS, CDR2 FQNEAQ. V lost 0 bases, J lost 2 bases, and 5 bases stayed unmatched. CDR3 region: CASSLASGTGTYEQYF. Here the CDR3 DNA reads TGTGCCAGCAGCTTAGCCTCCGGGACAGGGACCTACGAGCAGTACTTC.

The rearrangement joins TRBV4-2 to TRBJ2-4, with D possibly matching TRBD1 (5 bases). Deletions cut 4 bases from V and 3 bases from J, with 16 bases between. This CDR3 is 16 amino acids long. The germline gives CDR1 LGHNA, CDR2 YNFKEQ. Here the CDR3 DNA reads TGTGCCAGCAGCCCCTTAGGGGTAGACAGCAAAAACATTCAGTACTTC. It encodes CASSPLGVDSKNIQYF.

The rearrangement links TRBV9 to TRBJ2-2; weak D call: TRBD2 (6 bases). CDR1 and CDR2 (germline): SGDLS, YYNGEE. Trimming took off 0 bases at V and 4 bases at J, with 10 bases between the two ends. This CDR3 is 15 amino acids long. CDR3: CASSVAGVTTGELFF. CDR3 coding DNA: TGTGCCAGCAGCGTAGCGGGGGTTACCACCGGGGAGCTGTTTTTT.

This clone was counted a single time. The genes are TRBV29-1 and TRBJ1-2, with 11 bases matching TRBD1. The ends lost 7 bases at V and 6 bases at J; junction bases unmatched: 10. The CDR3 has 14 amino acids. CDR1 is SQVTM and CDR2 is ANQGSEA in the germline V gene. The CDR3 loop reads CSAATPGQGDGYTF. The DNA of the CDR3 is TGCAGCGCCGCTACACCGGGACAGGGGGATGGCTACACCTTC.

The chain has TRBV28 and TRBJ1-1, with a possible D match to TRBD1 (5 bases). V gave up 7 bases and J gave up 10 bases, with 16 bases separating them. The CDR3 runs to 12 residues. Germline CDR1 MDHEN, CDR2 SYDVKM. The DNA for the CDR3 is TGTGCCAGCAATTGGGTCGGGGCCGGAGCTTTCTTT. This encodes CASNWVGAGAFF.

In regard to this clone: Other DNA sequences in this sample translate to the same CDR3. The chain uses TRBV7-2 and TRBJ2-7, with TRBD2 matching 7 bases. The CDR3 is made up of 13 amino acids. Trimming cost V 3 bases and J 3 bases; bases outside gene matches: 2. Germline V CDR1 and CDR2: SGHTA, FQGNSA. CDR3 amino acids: CASSLGGGYEQYF. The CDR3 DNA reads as TGTGCCAGCAGCTTGGGCGGGGGCTACGAGCAGTACTTC.

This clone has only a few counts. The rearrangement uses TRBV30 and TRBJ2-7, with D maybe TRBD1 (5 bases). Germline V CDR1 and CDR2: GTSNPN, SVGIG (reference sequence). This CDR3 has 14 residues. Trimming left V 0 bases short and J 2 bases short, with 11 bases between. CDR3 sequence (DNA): TGTGCCTGGAGTGTGGGCAGGGTACCCTACGAGCAGTACTTC. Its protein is CAWSVGRVPYEQYF.

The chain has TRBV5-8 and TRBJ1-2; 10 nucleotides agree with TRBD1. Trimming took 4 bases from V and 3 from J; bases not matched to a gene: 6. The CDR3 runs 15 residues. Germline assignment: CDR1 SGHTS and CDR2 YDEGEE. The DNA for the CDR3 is TGTGCCAGCAGCCCAGACGGGACAGGGGACTATGGCTACACCTTC. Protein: CASSPDGTGDYGYTF.

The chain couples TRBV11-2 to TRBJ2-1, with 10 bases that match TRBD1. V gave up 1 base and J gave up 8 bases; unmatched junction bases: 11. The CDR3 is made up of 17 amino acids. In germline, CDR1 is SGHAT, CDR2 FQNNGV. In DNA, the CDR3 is TGTGCCAGCAGCTTAGGCCTTTGGGACAGGGGTATTGATGAGCAGTTCTTC. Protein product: CASSLGLWDRGIDEQFF.

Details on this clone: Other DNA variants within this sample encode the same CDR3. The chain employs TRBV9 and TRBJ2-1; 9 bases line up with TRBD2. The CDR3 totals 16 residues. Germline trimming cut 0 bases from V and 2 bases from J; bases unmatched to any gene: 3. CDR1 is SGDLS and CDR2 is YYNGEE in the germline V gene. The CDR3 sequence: CASSVGLAGAYNEQFF. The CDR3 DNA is TGTGCCAGCAGCGTAGGGTTAGCGGGAGCCTACAATGAGCAGTTCTTC.

The CDR3 DNA is TGTGCCAGCAGCCCATCTATTTCTGGGGCCAACGTCCTGACTTTC. It specifies CASSPSISGANVLTF. The rearrangement uses TRBV7-3 and TRBJ2-6; D remains unclear. The CDR3 is made up of 15 amino acids. Trimming removed 5 bases at V and 1 base at J, with 9 bases between. CDR1 and CDR2 (germline): SGHTA, FQGTGA.

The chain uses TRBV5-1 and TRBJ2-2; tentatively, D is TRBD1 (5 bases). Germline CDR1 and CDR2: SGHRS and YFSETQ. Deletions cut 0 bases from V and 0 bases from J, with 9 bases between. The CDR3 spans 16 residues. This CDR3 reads CASSLAGRANTGELFF. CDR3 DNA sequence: TGCGCCAGCAGCTTGGCCGGCAGGGCGAACACCGGGGAGCTGTTTTTT.

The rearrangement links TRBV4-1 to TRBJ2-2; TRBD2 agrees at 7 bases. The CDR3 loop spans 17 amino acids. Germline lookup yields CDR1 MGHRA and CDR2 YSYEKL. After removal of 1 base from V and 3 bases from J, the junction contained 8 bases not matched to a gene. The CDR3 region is CASSQAPSGYYTGELFF. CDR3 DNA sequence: TGCGCCAGCAGCCAAGCCCCTAGCGGATACTACACCGGGGAGCTGTTTTTT.

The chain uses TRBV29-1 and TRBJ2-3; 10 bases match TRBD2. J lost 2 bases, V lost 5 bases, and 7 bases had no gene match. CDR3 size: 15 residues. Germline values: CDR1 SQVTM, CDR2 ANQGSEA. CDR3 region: CSVPSGSWATDTQYF. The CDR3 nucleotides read TGCAGCGTTCCTAGCGGGAGTTGGGCCACAGATACGCAGTATTTT.

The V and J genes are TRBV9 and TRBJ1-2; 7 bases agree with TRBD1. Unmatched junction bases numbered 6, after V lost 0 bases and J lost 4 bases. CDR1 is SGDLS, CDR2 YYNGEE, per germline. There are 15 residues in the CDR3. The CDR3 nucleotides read TGTGCCAGCAGCGTAGAGGCAGGGGGTACCTATGGCTACACCTTC. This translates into CASSVEAGGTYGYTF.

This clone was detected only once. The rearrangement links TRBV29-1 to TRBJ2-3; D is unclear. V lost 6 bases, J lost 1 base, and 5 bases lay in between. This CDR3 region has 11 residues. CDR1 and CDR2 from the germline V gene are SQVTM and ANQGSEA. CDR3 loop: CSVARTDTQYF. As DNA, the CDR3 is TGCAGCGTGGCGCGCACAGATACGCAGTATTTT.

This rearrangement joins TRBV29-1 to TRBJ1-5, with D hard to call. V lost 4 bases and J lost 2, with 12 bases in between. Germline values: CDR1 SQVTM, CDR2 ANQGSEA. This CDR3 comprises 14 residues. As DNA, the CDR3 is TGCAGCGTTGCTGAGCCCGGGGGCAATCAGCCCCAGCATTTT. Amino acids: CSVAEPGGNQPQHF.

CDR3 DNA: TGCAGCGTTGAAGATGTCGAGACTCTCAATGAGCAGTTCTTC. Translating it yields CSVEDVETLNEQFF. The V gene is TRBV29-1, the J gene TRBJ2-1, with D unclear. Germline-derived CDR1 and CDR2 are SQVTM and ANQGSEA. The CDR3 extends over 14 amino acids. Trimming took off 0 bases at V and 6 bases at J, with 12 bases between the two ends.

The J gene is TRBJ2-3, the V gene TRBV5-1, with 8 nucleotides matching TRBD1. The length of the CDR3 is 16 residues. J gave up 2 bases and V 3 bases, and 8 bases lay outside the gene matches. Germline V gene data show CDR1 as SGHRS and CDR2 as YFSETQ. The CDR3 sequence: CASSSLGQGDTDTQYF. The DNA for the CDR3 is TGCGCCAGCAGCTCTCTAGGACAGGGAGACACAGATACGCAGTATTTT.

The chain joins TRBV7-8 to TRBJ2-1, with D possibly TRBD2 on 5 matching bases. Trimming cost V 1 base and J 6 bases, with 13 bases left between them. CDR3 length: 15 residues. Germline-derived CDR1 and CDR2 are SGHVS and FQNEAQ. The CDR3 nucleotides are TGTGCCAGCAGCTTAGTTGAGGGCCCTCGCAATGAGCAGTTCTTC. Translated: CASSLVEGPRNEQFF.

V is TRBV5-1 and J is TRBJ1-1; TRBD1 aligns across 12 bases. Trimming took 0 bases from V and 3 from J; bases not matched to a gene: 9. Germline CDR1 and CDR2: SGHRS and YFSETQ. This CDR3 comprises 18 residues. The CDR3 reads CASSLALGTGGLDTEAFF. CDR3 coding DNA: TGCGCCAGCAGCTTGGCCTTGGGGACAGGGGGCCTGGACACTGAAGCTTTCTTT.

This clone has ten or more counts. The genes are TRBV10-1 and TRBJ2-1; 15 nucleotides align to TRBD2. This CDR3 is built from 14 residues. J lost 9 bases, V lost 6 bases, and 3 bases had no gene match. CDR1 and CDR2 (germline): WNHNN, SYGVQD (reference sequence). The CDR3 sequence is CASSRTSGRGEQFF. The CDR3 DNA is TGCGCCAGCAGCCGGACTAGCGGGAGGGGTGAGCAGTTCTTC.

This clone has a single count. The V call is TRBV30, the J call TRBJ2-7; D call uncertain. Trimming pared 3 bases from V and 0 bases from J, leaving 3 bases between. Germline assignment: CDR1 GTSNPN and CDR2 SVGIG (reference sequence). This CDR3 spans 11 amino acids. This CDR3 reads CAWSSSYEQYF. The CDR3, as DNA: TGTGCCTGGAGCAGCTCCTACGAGCAGTACTTC.

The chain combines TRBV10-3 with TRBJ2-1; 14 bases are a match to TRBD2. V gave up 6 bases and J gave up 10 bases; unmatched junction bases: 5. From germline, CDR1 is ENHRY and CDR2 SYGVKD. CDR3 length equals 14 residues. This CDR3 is CAIRPGLAGDEQFF. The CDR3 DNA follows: TGTGCCATCAGGCCGGGACTAGCGGGAGACGAGCAGTTCTTC.